Listed below are T cell receptor beta chains from one sample, sequenced in a study of T cells in Graves' hyperthyroidism and ophthalmopathy. TCRdb reanalysed the multiplex PCR reads using MiXCR and keeps one entry per CDR3 protein. The sample has about 400,000 distinct CDR3 sequences, about 12% seen once; the top ten hold around a tenth. The sample taken for sequencing was blood. These receptors all come from a woman aged 18-29 years with Graves' hyperthyroidism. The CDR3 runs from the conserved cysteine through the conserved F or W. The D gene is left open where the match is weak. Expanded clones get a size class; other rows say once, few or many, or leave the size out.

V gene,clone size,J gene,D gene,CDR3 DNA,CDR3 protein
TRBV5-8,-,TRBJ1-6,-,TGTGCCAGCAGCCGCTGGGGGGGGACTGATAATTCACCCCTCCACTTT,CASSRWGGTDNSPLHF
TRBV3-1,many,TRBJ1-1,TRBD1,TGTGCCAGCAGCCAAATCGGGACAGGGCGGACTGAAGCTTTCTTT,CASSQIGTGRTEAFF
TRBV11-3,many,TRBJ2-2,TRBD1,TGTGCCAGCAGCTCTCAGGGGGCTGACACCGGGGAGCTGTTTTTT,CASSSQGADTGELFF
TRBV5-1,many,TRBJ2-2,TRBD2,TGCGCCAGCAGCTTACTAGCGGGGGCCAACACCGGGGAGCTGTTTTTT,CASSLLAGANTGELFF
TRBV25-1,few,TRBJ2-1,-,TGTGCCAGCAGTGAAATGTCAGGGTTGGATGAGCAGTTCTTC,CASSEMSGLDEQFF
TRBV5-1,-,TRBJ1-4,-,TGCGCCAGCAGCGATGGCAGGGTGGACGCTAATGAAAAACTGTTTTTT,CASSDGRVDANEKLFF
TRBV19,-,TRBJ1-2,TRBD1,TGTGCCAGTAGTATAGTAACGGGACAGGGAAACTATGGCTACACCTTC,CASSIVTGQGNYGYTF
TRBV7-6,-,TRBJ2-3,-,TGTGCCAGCAAATCAGGGCTCGGGGTGAGCACAGATACGCAGTATTTT,CASKSGLGVSTDTQYF
TRBV27,-,TRBJ2-5,TRBD1,TGTGCCAGCTGGGCGGGTCCGGACAGGGAACAAGAGACCCAGTACTTC,CASWAGPDREQETQYF
TRBV2,many,TRBJ2-5,TRBD2,TGTGCCAGCAGTCGTGGACTAGCGGGAGCCTCGGAGACCCAGTACTTC,CASSRGLAGASETQYF
TRBV20-1,few,TRBJ1-3,TRBD1,TGCAGTGTCCAGGGGGGGGTCCCCTCTGGAAACACCATATATTTT,CSVQGGVPSGNTIYF
TRBV11-2,many,TRBJ2-1,TRBD1,TGTGCCAGCAGCTTAGGGACAGGGGACTACAATGAGCAGTTCTTC,CASSLGTGDYNEQFF
TRBV20-1,many,TRBJ2-1,TRBD2,TGCAGTGCCCCCGCCGGCCTAGCGGGGGGGCTTTACAATGAGCAGTTCTTC,CSAPAGLAGGLYNEQFF
TRBV6-6,many,TRBJ1-5,TRBD1,TGTGCCAGCAGTTACGAGGGACAGGGAGCGAGGAATCAGCCCCAGCATTTT,CASSYEGQGARNQPQHF
TRBV3-1,many,TRBJ1-4,TRBD1,TGTGCCAGCAGCCAAGAAGCGGTCGGAGGACAGGGGCCTAATGAAAAACTGTTTTTT,CASSQEAVGGQGPNEKLFF
TRBV15,many,TRBJ2-7,TRBD2,TGTGCCACCAGCAGAGAATCTGGGGGGGAGGGCCATTACGAGCAGTACTTC,CATSRESGGEGHYEQYF
TRBV6-1,-,TRBJ1-6,-,TGTGCCAGCAGGACACTAGGGAATTCACCCCTCCACTTT,CASRTLGNSPLHF
TRBV7-9,many,TRBJ2-2,TRBD2,TGTGCCAGCAGCCCGGGACTAGCGGTCCGAGTGGCCGGGGAGCTGTTTTTT,CASSPGLAVRVAGELFF
TRBV30,many,TRBJ2-3,-,TGTGCCTGGAGGACTGAATCCACAGATACGCAGTATTTT,CAWRTESTDTQYF
TRBV11-2,many,TRBJ2-7,-,TGTGCCAGCAGTCAGATTAGGTGGCAGGGCACCTACGAGCAGTACTTC,CASSQIRWQGTYEQYF
TRBV6-8,many,TRBJ2-5,-,TGTGCCAGAAACGGGGGACAGCCATACCAAGAGACCCAGTACTTC,CARNGGQPYQETQYF
TRBV6-1,-,TRBJ2-1,-,TGTGCCAGCACTTTAAACTGGGGGGCGATTTCTGATGAGCAGTTCTTC,CASTLNWGAISDEQFF
TRBV20-1,many,TRBJ2-7,-,TGCAGTGCTAGAGCCACAGGGGAGGCCGAGCAGTACTTC,CSARATGEAEQYF
TRBV7-2,many,TRBJ2-3,-,TGTGCCAGCAGCTTAGGACATCAAATCCCAAAGGTGGATACGCAGTATTTT,CASSLGHQIPKVDTQYF
TRBV5-1,many,TRBJ2-1,-,TGCGCCAGCAGCCGACCTGGGACTGCGTACTACAATGAGCAGTTCTTC,CASSRPGTAYYNEQFF
TRBV20-1,-,TRBJ1-1,TRBD1,TGCAGTACTGCGCGACTCCCGGGACAGGGAAACACTGAAGCTTTCTTT,CSTARLPGQGNTEAFF
TRBV7-2,many,TRBJ2-1,-,TGTGCCAGCATGGGCTACAATGAGCAGTTCTTC,CASMGYNEQFF
TRBV4-3,-,TRBJ1-1,-,TGCGCCAGCAGCCAAGATGTCGCAGGGAACACTGAAGCTTTCTTT,CASSQDVAGNTEAFF
TRBV27,many,TRBJ2-3,-,TGTGCCAGCAGTTTAAGTAAGCCCACAGATACGCAGTATTTT,CASSLSKPTDTQYF
TRBV7-2,-,TRBJ2-2,-,TGTGCCAGCAGCTCTCAAGGGGGGGCCGGGGAGCTGTTTTTT,CASSSQGGAGELFF
TRBV7-8,many,TRBJ1-3,-,TGTGCCAGCAGCTCCTTTCCTCGGAGGGGAAACACCATATATTTT,CASSSFPRRGNTIYF
TRBV29-1,-,TRBJ1-1,-,TGCAGCGTTTCCGACGGAGGGAACACTGAAGCTTTCTTT,CSVSDGGNTEAFF
TRBV27,many,TRBJ2-2,TRBD1,TGTGCCAGCAGTCCAGGACAGGGGGACGGGGAGCTGTTTTTT,CASSPGQGDGELFF
TRBV20-1,many,TRBJ1-1,-,TGCAGTGCTCCGATATTGAACACTGAAGCTTTCTTT,CSAPILNTEAFF
TRBV7-2,many,TRBJ2-7,-,TGTGCCAGCAGCTTAATTACCCTAGCGAACTACGAGCAGTACTTC,CASSLITLANYEQYF
TRBV7-2,-,TRBJ1-2,-,TGTGCCAGCAGCTTCACAGGGCACTATGGCTACACCTTC,CASSFTGHYGYTF
TRBV19,many,TRBJ2-7,-,TGTGCCACTAGGTCGACGGGGACCTACGAGCAGTACTTC,CATRSTGTYEQYF
TRBV5-8,many,TRBJ2-5,-,TGTGCCAGCAGCTCCAGGACAGAGGTAGAGACCCAGTACTTC,CASSSRTEVETQYF
TRBV3-1,many,TRBJ1-5,-,TGTGCCAGCAGCCAAGACCCCCCTAGAGGTAATCAGCCCCAGCATTTT,CASSQDPPRGNQPQHF
TRBV28,many,TRBJ2-5,-,TGTGCCAGCAGTTTAGTGGCAGATGAGACCCAGTACTTC,CASSLVADETQYF
TRBV12-3/TRBV12-4,many,TRBJ2-1,-,TGTGCCAGCAGTTTAGGCCGCACCGAGCAGTTCTTC,CASSLGRTEQFF
TRBV28,-,TRBJ2-1,TRBD2,TGTGCCAGTGGGGGGGGAAGGAATGAGCAGTTCTTC,CASGGGRNEQFF
TRBV6-1,many,TRBJ2-2,-,TGTGCCATTACTGATCCTCCGCCCTCACGGGTATCCGGGGAGCTGTTTTTT,CAITDPPPSRVSGELFF
TRBV5-1,few,TRBJ2-7,-,TGCGCCAGCAGCTTTGGAGGGGGGAGCTCCTACGAGCAGTACTTC,CASSFGGGSSYEQYF
TRBV11-2,many,TRBJ1-2,TRBD1,TGTGCCAGCAGCTTGGGTTCAGGACAGGGGGCGAGTGGCTACACCTTC,CASSLGSGQGASGYTF
TRBV27,few,TRBJ2-1,-,TGTGCCAGCAGTAGGGGCGGTCTTTTTGAGCAGTTCTTC,CASSRGGLFEQFF
TRBV28,many,TRBJ2-6,-,TGTGCCAGCAGACCTCCGGGACAAGTCCTAGGAGGGGCCAACGTCCTGACTTTC,CASRPPGQVLGGANVLTF
TRBV28,many,TRBJ2-1,-,TGTGCCAGCAGTTTATATACTTCCAATGAGCAGTTCTTC,CASSLYTSNEQFF
TRBV6-1,many,TRBJ2-2,TRBD2,TGTGCCAGCAGTTTCCCGGGAATAGCGGGAGAGTACGGGGAGCTGTTTTTT,CASSFPGIAGEYGELFF
TRBV5-5,few,TRBJ1-3,TRBD1,TGTGCCACCAAACCGGGACAGGAACCTCTCTCTGGAAACACCATATATTTT,CATKPGQEPLSGNTIYF
TRBV5-5,-,TRBJ1-3,-,TGTGCCAGCAGTCCCGGCTCTTCCTGGAAACGGAACATATATTTT,CASSPGSSWKRNIYF
TRBV12-3/TRBV12-4,many,TRBJ1-5,TRBD1,TGTGCCAGCAGTTCACAGGGGGCGAGCAATCAGCCCCAGCATTTT,CASSSQGASNQPQHF
TRBV3-1,many,TRBJ1-2,-,TGTGCCAGCATGAGCCCTGGTGGCTACACCTTC,CASMSPGGYTF
TRBV4-3,few,TRBJ1-1,-,TGCGCCAGCAGCCAAGCTAGGGGGACCACTGAAGCTTTCTTT,CASSQARGTTEAFF
TRBV6-1,-,TRBJ2-6,-,TGTGCCAGCACTAAGGACATCCTCCCCTTCTCTGGGGCCAACGTCCTGACTTTC,CASTKDILPFSGANVLTF
TRBV2,-,TRBJ2-7,TRBD2,TGTGCCAGCAGTGAAGGAGCGGGGGGGCCAGGGCTCGACGAGCAGTACTTC,CASSEGAGGPGLDEQYF
TRBV20-1,many,TRBJ2-5,-,TGCAGTCCCGGGCAGGGGGGGCCGAGGGAGACCCAGTACTTC,CSPGQGGPRETQYF
TRBV7-9,many,TRBJ2-1,-,TGTGCCAGCAGTTCACACCAACTTCCGGAATCCTACAATGAGCAGTTCTTC,CASSSHQLPESYNEQFF